This TCR beta chain was observed in a study of shared clonotypes between healthy human individuals. Deep was the level used in running the assay. The authors distributed each subset's genomic DNA evenly over several immunoSEQ plates. Some clones are missing from TCRdb's copy, which holds only in-frame ones; the method was immunoSEQ multiplex PCR. In the table there are roughly 2 million clones, 95% of which are singletons. Trimming stripped 2 bases from V and 4 bases from J, with 12 bases between. Germline V gene lookup returns CDR1 MNHEY and CDR2 SMNVEV (reference sequence). The CDR3 contains 15 residues. Broader study findings: Only blood underwent sampling, and tissue repertoires likely differ.

A remark on this clone: Antigen specificity is unknown.

The clonotype comes from a man in his late teens or twenties in good health. The specimen was naive CD4+ T cells sorted from blood. The subset was: CD45RA+ positively selected. This chain connects TRBV27 to TRBJ2-1, with D maybe TRBD2 (5 bases). CDR3 residues: CASSLSGEFYNEQFF. The DNA for the CDR3 is TGTGCCAGCAGTTTAAGTGGGGAGTTTTACAATGAGCAGTTCTTC.